This T cell receptor (beta chain) was sequenced during a study of cytomegalovirus exposure and HLA in healthy donors. V lost 4 bases and J lost 4; bases outside the gene matches: 12. Germline CDR1 and CDR2: MNHNS and SASEGT. There are 16 residues in the CDR3. Regarding this clone: What it recognizes is unknown.

Researchers ran the PCR with 60 Vbeta and 13 Jbeta primers. Measured with immunoSEQ multiplex PCR; TCRdb has only the in-frame clones, and not every one. The sample holds more than 90,000 clones; 55% to 65% are singletons and the top ten take roughly 2.2%. Whole-study results and caveats: For most subjects, TCR beta sequences were reported to predict HLA-A and HLA-B alleles with accuracy. In a later analysis, specific HLA alleles were associated with more than 15,000 TCR beta sequences at a 0.05 false discovery rate. An analysis done earlier found most TCR beta V segments productive about 87% or about 30% of the time.

Sequencing was done on a sample of PBMCs. This chain connects TRBV6-1 to TRBJ1-2; 7 nucleotides line up with TRBD1. The receptor was isolated from a woman aged 25 to 39 in good health and CMV-seronegative. CDR3 loop: CASSGQGPESSYGYTF. CDR3 nucleotides: TGTGCCAGCAGTGGACAGGGCCCTGAATCTTCCTATGGCTACACCTTC.